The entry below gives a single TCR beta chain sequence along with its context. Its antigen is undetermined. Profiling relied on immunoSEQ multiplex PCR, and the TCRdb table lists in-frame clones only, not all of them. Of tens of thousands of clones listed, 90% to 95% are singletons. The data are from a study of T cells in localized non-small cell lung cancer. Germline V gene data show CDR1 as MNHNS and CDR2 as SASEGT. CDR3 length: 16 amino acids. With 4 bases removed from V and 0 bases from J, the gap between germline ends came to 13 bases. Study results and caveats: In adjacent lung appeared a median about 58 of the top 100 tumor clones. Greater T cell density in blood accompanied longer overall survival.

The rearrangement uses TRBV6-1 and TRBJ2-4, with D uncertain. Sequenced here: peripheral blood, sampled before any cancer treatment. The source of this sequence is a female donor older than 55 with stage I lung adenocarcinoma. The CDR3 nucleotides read TGTGCCAGCAGTGTTAGAGTAGGTCTAGCCAAAAACATTCAGTACTTC. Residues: CASSVRVGLAKNIQYF.